This TCR beta chain was documented in a study of T cell responses to AZD1222 COVID-19 vaccine. The CDR3 has 14 amino acids. Germline V CDR1 and CDR2: LGHDT, YNNKEL (reference sequence). The trim removed 4 bases at V and 4 bases at J, leaving 2 bases unmatched. Only in-frame clones appear in the TCRdb table, and some are missing; sequencing was by immunoSEQ multiplex PCR. The data show over 95,000 clones, with approximately 84% seen just once and 14% held by the top ten. Sequenced here: peripheral blood, sampled 28 days after the second AZD1222 dose. The source of this sequence is an adult who received the AZD1222 COVID-19 vaccine. The chain joins TRBV3-1 (or the pseudogene TRBV3-2) to TRBJ2-2, with 8 nucleotides matching TRBD2. The CDR3 spells CASSPAGATGELFF. In DNA form, the CDR3 reads TGTGCCAGCAGCCCAGCGGGGGCCACCGGGGAGCTGTTTTTT.